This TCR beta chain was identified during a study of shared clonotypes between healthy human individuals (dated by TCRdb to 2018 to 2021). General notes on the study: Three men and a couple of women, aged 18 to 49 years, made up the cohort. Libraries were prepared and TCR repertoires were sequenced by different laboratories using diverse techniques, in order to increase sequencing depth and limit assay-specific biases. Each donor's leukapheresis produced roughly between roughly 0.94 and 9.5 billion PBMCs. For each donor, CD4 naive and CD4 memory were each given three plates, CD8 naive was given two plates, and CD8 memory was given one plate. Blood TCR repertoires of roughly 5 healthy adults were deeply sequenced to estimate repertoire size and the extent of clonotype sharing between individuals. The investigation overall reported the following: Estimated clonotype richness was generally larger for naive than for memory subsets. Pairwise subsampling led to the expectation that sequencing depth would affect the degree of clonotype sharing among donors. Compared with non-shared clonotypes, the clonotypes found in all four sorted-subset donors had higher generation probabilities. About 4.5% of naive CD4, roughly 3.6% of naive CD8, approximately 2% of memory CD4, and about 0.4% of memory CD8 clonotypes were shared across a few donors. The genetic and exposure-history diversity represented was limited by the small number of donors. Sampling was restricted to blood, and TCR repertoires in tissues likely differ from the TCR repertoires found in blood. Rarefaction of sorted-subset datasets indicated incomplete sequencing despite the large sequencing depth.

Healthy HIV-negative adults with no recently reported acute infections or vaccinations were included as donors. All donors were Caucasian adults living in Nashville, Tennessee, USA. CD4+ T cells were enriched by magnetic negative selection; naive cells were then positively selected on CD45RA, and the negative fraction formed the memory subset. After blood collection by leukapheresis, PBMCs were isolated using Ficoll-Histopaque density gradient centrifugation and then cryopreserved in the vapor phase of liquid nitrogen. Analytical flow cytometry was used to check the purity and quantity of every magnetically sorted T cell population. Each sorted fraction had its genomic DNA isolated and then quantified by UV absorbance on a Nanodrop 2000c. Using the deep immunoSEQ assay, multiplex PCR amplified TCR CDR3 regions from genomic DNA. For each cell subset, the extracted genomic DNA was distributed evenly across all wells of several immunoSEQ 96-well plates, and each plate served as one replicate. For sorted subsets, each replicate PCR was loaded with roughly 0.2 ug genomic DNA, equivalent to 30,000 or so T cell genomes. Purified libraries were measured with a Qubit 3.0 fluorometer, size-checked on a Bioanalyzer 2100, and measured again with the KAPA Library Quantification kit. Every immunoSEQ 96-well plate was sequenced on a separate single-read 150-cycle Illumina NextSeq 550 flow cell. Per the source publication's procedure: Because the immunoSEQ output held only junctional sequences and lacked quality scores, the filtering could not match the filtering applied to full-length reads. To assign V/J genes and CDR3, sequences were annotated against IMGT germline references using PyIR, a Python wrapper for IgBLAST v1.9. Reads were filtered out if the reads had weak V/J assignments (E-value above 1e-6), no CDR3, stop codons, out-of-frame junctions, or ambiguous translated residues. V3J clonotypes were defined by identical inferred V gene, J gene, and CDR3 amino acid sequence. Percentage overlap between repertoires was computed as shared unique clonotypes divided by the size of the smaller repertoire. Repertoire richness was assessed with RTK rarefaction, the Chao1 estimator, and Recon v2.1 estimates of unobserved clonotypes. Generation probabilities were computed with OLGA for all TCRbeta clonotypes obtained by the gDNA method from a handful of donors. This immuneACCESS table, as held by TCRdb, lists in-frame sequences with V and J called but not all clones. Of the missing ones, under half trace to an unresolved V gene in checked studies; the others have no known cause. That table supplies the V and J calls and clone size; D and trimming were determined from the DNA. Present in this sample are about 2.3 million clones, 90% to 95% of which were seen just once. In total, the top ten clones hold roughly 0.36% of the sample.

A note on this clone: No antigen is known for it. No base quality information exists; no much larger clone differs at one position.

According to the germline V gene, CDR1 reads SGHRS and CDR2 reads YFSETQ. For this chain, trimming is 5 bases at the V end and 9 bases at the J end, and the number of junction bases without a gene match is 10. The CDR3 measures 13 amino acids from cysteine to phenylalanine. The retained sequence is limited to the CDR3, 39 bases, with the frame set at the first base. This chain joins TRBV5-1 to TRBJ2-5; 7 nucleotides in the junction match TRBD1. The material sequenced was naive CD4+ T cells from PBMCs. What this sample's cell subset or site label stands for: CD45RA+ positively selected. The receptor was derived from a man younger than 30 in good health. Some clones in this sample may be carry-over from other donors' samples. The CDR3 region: CASSWVSQGAQYF. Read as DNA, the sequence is TGCGCCAGCAGTTGGGTCTCTCAGGGGGCCCAGTACTTC.